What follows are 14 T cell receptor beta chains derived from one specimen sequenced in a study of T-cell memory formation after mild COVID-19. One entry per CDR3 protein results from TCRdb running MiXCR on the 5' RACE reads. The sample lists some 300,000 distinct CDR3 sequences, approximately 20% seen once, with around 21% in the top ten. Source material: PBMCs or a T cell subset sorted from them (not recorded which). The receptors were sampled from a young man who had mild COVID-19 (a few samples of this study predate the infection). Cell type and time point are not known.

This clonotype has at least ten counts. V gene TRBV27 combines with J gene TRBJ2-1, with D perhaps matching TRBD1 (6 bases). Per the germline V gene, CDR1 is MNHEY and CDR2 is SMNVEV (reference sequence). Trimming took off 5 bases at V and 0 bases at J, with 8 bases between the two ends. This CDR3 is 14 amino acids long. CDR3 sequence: CASSEDSSYNEQFF. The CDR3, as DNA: TGTGCCAGCAGTGAGGACAGCTCCTACAATGAGCAGTTCTTC.

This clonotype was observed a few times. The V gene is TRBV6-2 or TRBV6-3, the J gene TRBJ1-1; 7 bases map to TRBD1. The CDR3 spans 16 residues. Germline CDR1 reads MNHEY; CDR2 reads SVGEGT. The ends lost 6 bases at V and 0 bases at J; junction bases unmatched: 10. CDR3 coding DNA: TGTGCCAGCAGCCGACACAGGGGAACGGTGAACACTGAAGCTTTCTTT. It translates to CASSRHRGTVNTEAFF.

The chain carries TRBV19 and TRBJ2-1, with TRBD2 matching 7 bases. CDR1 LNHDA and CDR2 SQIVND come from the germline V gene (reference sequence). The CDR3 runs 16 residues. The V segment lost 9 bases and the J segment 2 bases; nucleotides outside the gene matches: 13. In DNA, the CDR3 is TGTGCCAGCCGGCTGGGGGGGGGAATCCCCTACAATGAGCAGTTCTTC. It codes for CASRLGGGIPYNEQFF.

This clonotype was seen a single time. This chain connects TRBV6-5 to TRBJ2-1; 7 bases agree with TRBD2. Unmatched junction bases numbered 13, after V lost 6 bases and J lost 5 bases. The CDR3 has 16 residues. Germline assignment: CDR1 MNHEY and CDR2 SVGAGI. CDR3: CASRASRLAVNNEQFF. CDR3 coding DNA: TGTGCCAGCAGGGCTTCCAGGCTAGCGGTGAACAATGAGCAGTTCTTC.

The CDR3 sequence is CASSSGASKGGYTF. The DNA for the CDR3 is TGTGCCAGCAGCTCGGGAGCCAGCAAGGGCGGCTACACCTTC. The V call is TRBV11-2, the J call TRBJ1-2; D is undetermined. The V end was cut by 4 bases, the J end by 8 bases, with 17 bases between. The length of the CDR3 is 14 residues. Germline V lookup: CDR1 SGHAT, CDR2 FQNNGV.

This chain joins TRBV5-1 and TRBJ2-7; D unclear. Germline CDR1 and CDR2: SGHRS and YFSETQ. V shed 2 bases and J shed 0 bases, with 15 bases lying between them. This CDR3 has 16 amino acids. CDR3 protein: CASSLGPDLSSYEQYF. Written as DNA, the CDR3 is TGCGCCAGCAGCTTAGGCCCGGACCTGAGCTCCTACGAGCAGTACTTC.

CDR3 residues: CASSLGTAGNTEAFF. CDR3 bases: TGTGCCAGCAGTTTGGGAACGGCCGGGAACACTGAAGCTTTCTTT. This rearrangement joins TRBV27 to TRBJ1-1, with unresolved D. The germline V and J ends were trimmed by 3 bases and 1 base, with 12 bases remaining between them. The germline V gene has CDR1 MNHEY and CDR2 SMNVEV (reference sequence). The CDR3 covers 15 residues.

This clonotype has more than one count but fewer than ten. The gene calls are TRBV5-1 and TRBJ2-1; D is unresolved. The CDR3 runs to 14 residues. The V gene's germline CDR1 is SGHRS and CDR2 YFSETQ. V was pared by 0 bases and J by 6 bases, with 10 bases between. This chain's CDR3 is CASSLDSRVNEQFF. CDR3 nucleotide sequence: TGCGCCAGCAGCTTGGACAGTCGAGTCAATGAGCAGTTCTTC.

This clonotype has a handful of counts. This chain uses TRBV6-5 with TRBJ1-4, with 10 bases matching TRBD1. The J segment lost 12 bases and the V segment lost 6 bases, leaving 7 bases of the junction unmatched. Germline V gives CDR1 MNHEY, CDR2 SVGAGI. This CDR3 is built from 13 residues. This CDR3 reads CASRSDRGQELFF. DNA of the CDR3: TGTGCCAGCAGATCCGACAGGGGGCAGGAACTGTTTTTT.

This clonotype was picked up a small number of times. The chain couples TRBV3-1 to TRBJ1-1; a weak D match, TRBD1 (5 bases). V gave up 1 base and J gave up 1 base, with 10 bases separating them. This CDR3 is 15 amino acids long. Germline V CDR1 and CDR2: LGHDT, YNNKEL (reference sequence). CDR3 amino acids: CASSQGVDRNTEAFF. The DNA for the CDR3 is TGTGCCAGCAGCCAAGGGGTCGACAGGAACACTGAAGCTTTCTTT.

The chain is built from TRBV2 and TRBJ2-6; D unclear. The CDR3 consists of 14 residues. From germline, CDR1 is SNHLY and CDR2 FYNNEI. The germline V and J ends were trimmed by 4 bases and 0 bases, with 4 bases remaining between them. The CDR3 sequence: CASSALSGANVLTF. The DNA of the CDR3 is TGTGCCAGCAGTGCCCTCTCTGGGGCCAACGTCCTGACTTTC. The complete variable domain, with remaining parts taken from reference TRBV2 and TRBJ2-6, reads EPEVTQTPSHQVTQMGQEVILRCVPISNHLYFYWYRQILGQKVEFLVSFYNNEISEKSEIFDDQFSVERPDGSNFTLKIRSTKLEDSAMYFCASSALSGANVLTFGAGSRLTVL.

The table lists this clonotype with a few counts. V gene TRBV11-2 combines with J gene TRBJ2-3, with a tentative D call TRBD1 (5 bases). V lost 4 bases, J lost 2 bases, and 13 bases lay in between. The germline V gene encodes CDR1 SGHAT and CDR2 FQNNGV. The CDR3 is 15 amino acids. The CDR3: CASSSVQVLTDTQYF. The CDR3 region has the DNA TGTGCCAGCAGCTCTGTACAGGTCCTCACAGATACGCAGTATTTT.

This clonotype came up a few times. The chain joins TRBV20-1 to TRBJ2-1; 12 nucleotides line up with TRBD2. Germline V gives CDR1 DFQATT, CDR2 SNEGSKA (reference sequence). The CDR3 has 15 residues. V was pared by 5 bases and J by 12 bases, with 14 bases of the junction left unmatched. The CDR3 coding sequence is TGCAGTGCTGGGAAGACTAGCGGGGGTATTAAGGGGCAGTTCTTC. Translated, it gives CSAGKTSGGIKGQFF.

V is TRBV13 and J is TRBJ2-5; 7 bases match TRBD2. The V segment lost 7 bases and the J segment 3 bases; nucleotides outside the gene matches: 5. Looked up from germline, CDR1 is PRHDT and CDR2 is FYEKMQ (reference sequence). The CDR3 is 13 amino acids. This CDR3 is CASTDGGKETQYF. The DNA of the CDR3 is TGTGCCAGCACCGACGGGGGGAAAGAGACCCAGTACTTC.